The sequence of this T cell receptor (beta chain) was determined in a study of blood T cell repertoires in COVID-19. The wider study: The analysed material was cDNA or gDNA that came from T cells, B-cell-depleted T cells, or PBMCs.

Authors' analysis steps: Amplification of reference gene primers was used by the study to estimate nucleated cell counts. Here immunoSEQ multiplex PCR was the method, and the copy in TCRdb shows in-frame clones only, minus some. Clonal size and the V and J genes are those of that table, whereas D and trimming came from the DNA. Here the sample spans 200,000 or so clones, around nine tenths being singletons. Germline V gene lookup returns CDR1 MDHEN and CDR2 SYDVKM. The CDR3 loop spans 12 amino acids. The V gene lost 7 bases and the J gene lost 2 bases, with 9 bases spanning the gap. The specimen sequenced was peripheral blood. The genes are TRBV28 and TRBJ2-7; D is uncertain. The clonotype was recovered from a man aged 65-85 years with active or convalescent COVID-19. The CDR3, as DNA: TGTGCCAGCAAAGGAGAGACCTACGAGCAGTACTTC. Its translation: CASKGETYEQYF.